Each of the 14 T cell receptor beta chains below was sequenced from the same sample in a study of monozygotic twins with inflammatory bowel disease. TCRdb reprocessed the 5' RACE reads and keeps a single row for each CDR3 protein, giving no DNA. This sample contains under 150,000 distinct CDR3 sequences. Sequencing was performed on blood. The receptor set was obtained from a human donor with ulcerative colitis or Crohn's disease, or a healthy co-twin of an affected twin (not recorded which).

V gene TRBV5-1 combines with J gene TRBJ1-2; lacking DNA, the TRBD1 call made by TCRdb goes unchecked. CDR1 is SGHRS and CDR2 is YFSETQ in the germline V gene. This CDR3 comprises 17 residues. This CDR3 reads CASSKDRDRGSNYGYTF.

This chain joins TRBV6-5 and TRBJ2-2. CDR3 size: 16 residues. Germline V CDR1 and CDR2: MNHEY, SVGAGI. The CDR3 spells CASSYAQIANTGELFF.

CDR3: CASSLLVAGPDTQYF. This sequence joins TRBV7-2 and TRBJ2-3; TCRdb selects TRBD2, and the lack of DNA leaves this call unchecked. Germline CDR1 SGHTA, CDR2 FQGNSA. The length of the CDR3 is 15 residues.

The chain links TRBV5-8 to TRBJ2-3; without DNA, the TCRdb call of TRBD1 cannot be checked. The germline V gene has CDR1 SGHTS and CDR2 YDEGEE. The CDR3 is 16 amino acids. The CDR3 region is CASSRGTGIRGDTQYF.

V and J are TRBV2 and TRBJ2-7; TCRdb reports TRBD2, a call that lacks DNA to check it against. The CDR3 contains 13 residues. The germline V gene has CDR1 SNHLY and CDR2 FYNNEI. The CDR3 is CAGGPAFSYEQYF. The variable domain in full, with the rest retrieved from reference TRBV2 and TRBJ2-7, is EPEVTQTPSHQVTQMGQEVILRCVPISNHLYFYWYRQILGQKVEFLVSFYNNEISEKSEIFDDQFSVERPDGSNFTLKIRSTKLEDSAMYFCAGGPAFSYEQYFGPGTRLTVT.

The V gene is TRBV5-1, the J gene TRBJ2-3; the D call from TCRdb, TRBD1, cannot be confirmed without DNA. Germline CDR1 SGHRS, CDR2 YFSETQ. The CDR3 runs to 11 residues. This CDR3 is CASIGADTQYF.

The V and J genes are TRBV5-1 and TRBJ2-3; TCRdb returns TRBD1, unconfirmable since there is no DNA. The CDR3 sequence is 17 residues long. In germline, CDR1 is SGHRS, CDR2 YFSETQ. The CDR3: CASSFTRGAGDPDTQYF.

The CDR3 is CASSLWPGELGTEAFF. The chain employs TRBV7-6 and TRBJ1-1; lacking DNA, the TRBD1 call made by TCRdb goes unchecked. In germline, CDR1 is SGHVS, CDR2 FNYEAQ. The length of the CDR3 is 16 residues.

The chain combines TRBV5-5 with TRBJ1-1; TCRdb outputs TRBD1, but without DNA this stays unchecked. The CDR3 consists of 15 residues. Germline values: CDR1 SGHKS, CDR2 YYEKEE (reference sequence). CDR3 region: CASSFDGGMNTEAFF.

The chain employs TRBV7-9 and TRBJ2-3; TCRdb names TRBD1, which stays unverified in the absence of DNA. Germline loops: CDR1 SEHNR, CDR2 FQNEAQ (reference sequence). The CDR3 is 15 amino acids. The chain's CDR3 is CASRPGGLSTDTQYF.

The chain joins TRBV25-1 to TRBJ2-3; checking the TCRdb D call of TRBD1 is not possible without DNA. The CDR3 runs 14 residues. The germline V gene has CDR1 MGHDK and CDR2 SYGVNS. CDR3 sequence: CASIPPPSTDTQYF.

J is TRBJ2-7 and V is TRBV4-3; TCRdb's assignment of TRBD2 cannot be checked, as there is no DNA. Germline CDR1 is LGHNA and CDR2 is YSLEER. The CDR3 extends over 15 amino acids. The CDR3 spells CASSQKASGGDEQYF.

V gene TRBV19 combines with J gene TRBJ2-1; TCRdb gives TRBD1 as the D gene, but with no DNA this cannot be confirmed. The CDR3 runs 13 residues. Germline V gene data show CDR1 as LNHDA and CDR2 as SQIVND (reference sequence). The CDR3: CASSTQGAGEQFF. Full variable domain (missing parts from reference TRBV19 and TRBJ2-1): DGGITQSPKYLFRKEGQNVTLSCEQNLNHDAMYWYRQDPGQGLRLIYYSQIVNDFQKGDIAEGYSVSREKKESFPLTVTSAQKNPTAFYLCASSTQGAGEQFFGPGTRLTVL.

V and J are TRBV5-4 and TRBJ2-3; with no DNA, the TCRdb D assignment of TRBD1 cannot be verified. This CDR3 contains 14 residues. The germline V gene has CDR1 SGHNT and CDR2 YYREEE (reference sequence). This CDR3 reads CASRGRTSTDTQYF.